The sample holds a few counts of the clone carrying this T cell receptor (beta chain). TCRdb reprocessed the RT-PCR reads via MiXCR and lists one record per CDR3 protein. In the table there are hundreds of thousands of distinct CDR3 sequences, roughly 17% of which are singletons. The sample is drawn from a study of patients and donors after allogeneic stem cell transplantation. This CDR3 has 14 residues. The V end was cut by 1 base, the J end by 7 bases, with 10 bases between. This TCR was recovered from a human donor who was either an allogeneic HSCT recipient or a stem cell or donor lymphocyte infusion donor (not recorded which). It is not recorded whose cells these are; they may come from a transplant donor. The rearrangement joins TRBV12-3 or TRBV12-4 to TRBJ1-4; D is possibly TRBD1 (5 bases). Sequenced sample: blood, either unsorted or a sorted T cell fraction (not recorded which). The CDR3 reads CASSLEWGGEKLFF. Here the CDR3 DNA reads TGTGCCAGCAGTTTAGAATGGGGGGGTGAAAAACTGTTTTTT.